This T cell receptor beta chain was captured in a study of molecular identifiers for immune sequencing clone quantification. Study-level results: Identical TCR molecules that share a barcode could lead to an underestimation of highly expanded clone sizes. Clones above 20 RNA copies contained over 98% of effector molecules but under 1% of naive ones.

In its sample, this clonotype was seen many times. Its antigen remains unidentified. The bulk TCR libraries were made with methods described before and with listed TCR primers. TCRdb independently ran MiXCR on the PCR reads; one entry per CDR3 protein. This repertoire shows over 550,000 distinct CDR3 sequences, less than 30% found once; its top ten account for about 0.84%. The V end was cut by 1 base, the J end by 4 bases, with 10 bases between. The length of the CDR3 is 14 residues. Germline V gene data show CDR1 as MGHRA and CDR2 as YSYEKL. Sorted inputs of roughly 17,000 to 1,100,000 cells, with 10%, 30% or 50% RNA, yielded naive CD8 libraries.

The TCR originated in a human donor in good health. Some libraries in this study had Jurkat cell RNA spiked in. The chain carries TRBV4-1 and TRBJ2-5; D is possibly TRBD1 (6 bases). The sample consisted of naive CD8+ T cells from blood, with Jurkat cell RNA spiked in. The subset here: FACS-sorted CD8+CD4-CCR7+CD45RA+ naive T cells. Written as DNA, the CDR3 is TGCGCCAGCAGCCAAGTAACAGGGCGAGAGACCCAGTACTTC. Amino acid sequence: CASSQVTGRETQYF.